Listed below are T cell receptor beta chains from one sample, sequenced in a study of blood T cell repertoires in COVID-19. Sequenced by immunoSEQ multiplex PCR; TCRdb stores in-frame clones only, minus some. Of 150,000 to 200,000 clones listed, roughly 79% were seen once; the top ten hold roughly 12%. Material for sequencing was peripheral blood. These receptors all come from a woman of 80 years or more with COVID-19, enrolled during active disease. Both conserved end residues are part of each CDR3. The D gene is left open where the match is weak. The listing skips clone size in some rows; elsewhere it reads once, few, many or a size class.

TRBJ1-6,.,TRBV30,.,CAWSVSGLSSPLHF,TGTGCCTGGAGTGTATCAGGTCTTAGTTCACCCCTCCACTTT
TRBJ2-4,.,TRBV20-1,.,CSASHGDIQYF,TGCAGTGCTTCCCACGGAGACATTCAGTACTTC
TRBJ1-2,.,TRBV6-1,.,CASSENKDTARGYTF,TGTGCCAGCAGTGAAAACAAGGACACCGCCCGCGGCTACACCTTC
TRBJ1-1,TRBD1,TRBV6-5,.,CASSYFPTGGSTEAFF,TGTGCCAGCAGTTATTTCCCGACAGGGGGAAGCACTGAAGCTTTCTTT
TRBJ2-2,.,TRBV19,.,CASSTPGSYTSLYTGELFF,TGTGCCAGTAGTACCCCGGGGAGTTACACTTCCCTTTACACCGGGGAGCTGTTTTTT
TRBJ1-5,.,TRBV7-9,.,CASSSTPTGQPQHF,TGTGCCAGCAGCTCGACGCCTACGGGGCAGCCCCAGCATTTT
TRBJ1-2,TRBD1,TRBV7-8,.,CASTPDRAQGYTF,TGTGCCAGCACCCCAGACAGGGCCCAGGGCTACACCTTC
TRBJ2-1,TRBD2,TRBV6-1,.,CASSGWGREGLNEQFF,TGTGCCAGCAGTGGCTGGGGGCGGGAGGGCTTAAATGAGCAGTTCTTC
TRBJ1-4,TRBD1,TRBV3-1/TRBV3-2,.,CASTSQGFGEKLFF,TGTGCCAGCACCTCACAGGGGTTTGGTGAAAAACTGTTTTTT
TRBJ2-7,TRBD2,TRBV27,few,CASRILAGVIYEQYF,TGTGCCAGCAGGATACTAGCGGGAGTTATCTACGAGCAGTACTTC
TRBJ2-7,.,TRBV4-3,.,CASSQDGAPPYEQYF,TGCGCCAGCAGCCAAGATGGGGCCCCCCCATACGAGCAGTACTTC
TRBJ2-3,TRBD1,TRBV12-3/TRBV12-4,.,CASDRAHTDTQYF,TGTGCCAGCGACAGGGCCCACACAGATACGCAGTATTTT
TRBJ1-5,.,TRBV10-2,many,CASSLGARQPQHF,TGCGCCAGCAGTCTAGGGGCGAGGCAGCCCCAGCATTTT
TRBJ1-4,.,TRBV2,.,CASSEKQARGEKLFF,TGTGCCAGCAGTGAAAAGCAAGCCAGAGGGGAAAAACTGTTTTTT
TRBJ2-7,TRBD1,TRBV11-3,once,CASSPGTGISYEQYF,TGTGCCAGCAGCCCCGGGACAGGGATCTCCTACGAGCAGTACTTC
TRBJ2-7,.,TRBV6-5,.,CASSTLLEQYF,TGTGCCAGCTCTACCCTCCTCGAGCAGTACTTC
TRBJ1-1,.,TRBV18,.,CASSPVAGNFF,TGTGCCAGCTCACCGGTCGCAGGGAACTTCTTT
TRBJ1-1,TRBD1,TRBV14,.,CASSFDRETEAFF,TGTGCCAGCAGCTTTGACAGGGAGACTGAAGCTTTCTTT
TRBJ1-6,.,TRBV5-1,.,CASSLEASGNSPLHF,TGCGCCAGCAGCTTGGAGGCCTCAGGGAATTCACCCCTCCACTTT
TRBJ1-2,TRBD1,TRBV6-5,.,CASSYYPGGNYGYTF,TGTGCCAGCAGTTATTATCCAGGGGGCAACTATGGCTACACCTTC
TRBJ1-4,TRBD1,TRBV18,.,CASSRDRGGEKLFF,TGTGCCAGCTCACGGGACAGGGGAGGTGAAAAACTGTTTTTT
TRBJ1-2,.,TRBV2,.,CASRTANYGYTF,TGTGCCAGCAGGACAGCAAACTATGGCTACACCTTC
TRBJ2-3,.,TRBV4-2,.,CASSQDPGDTQYF,TGTGCCAGCAGCCAAGATCCAGGGGATACGCAGTATTTT
TRBJ2-1,TRBD2,TRBV6-6,.,CASSPLLAEHLNEQFF,TGTGCCAGCAGTCCTTTACTAGCGGAGCACCTCAATGAGCAGTTCTTC
TRBJ2-5,.,TRBV29-1,.,CSVVGAGQIGETQYF,TGCAGCGTTGTTGGTGCGGGACAGATCGGGGAGACCCAGTACTTC
TRBJ2-7,TRBD1,TRBV5-1,few,CASSRGDRGPLKYF,TGCGCCAGCAGTCGGGGGGACAGGGGGCCACTTAAGTACTTC
TRBJ2-7,TRBD1,TRBV25-1,.,CASSGGQGVYEQYF,TGTGCCAGCAGTGGCGGACAGGGCGTGTACGAGCAGTACTTC
TRBJ2-1,TRBD2,TRBV14,.,CASSQDFQRGWRNEQFF,TGTGCCAGCAGCCAAGATTTCCAGCGGGGGTGGCGCAATGAGCAGTTCTTC
TRBJ1-3,TRBD1,TRBV6-6,.,CASSPTGNGNTIYF,TGTGCCAGCAGCCCGACAGGGAACGGAAACACCATATATTTT
TRBJ2-7,TRBD2,TRBV5-5,.,CASSSSGGSYEQYF,TGTGCCAGCAGCTCTAGCGGGGGGTCCTACGAGCAGTACTTC
TRBJ2-3,TRBD2,TRBV9,.,CASSVGLTRGITSTDTQYF,TGTGCCAGCAGCGTAGGTCTCACGCGGGGGATAACTAGCACAGATACGCAGTATTTT
TRBJ2-7,.,TRBV10-3,.,CAIRGPDYYEQYF,TGTGCCATCAGAGGGCCAGACTACTACGAGCAGTACTTC
TRBJ2-1,.,TRBV7-7,.,CASSLAPGVGSYNEQFF,TGTGCTAGCAGCTTAGCACCGGGGGTGGGATCCTACAATGAGCAGTTCTTC
TRBJ2-7,TRBD1,TRBV7-9,few,CASSLSQGAHEQYF,TGTGCCAGCAGCTTATCACAGGGGGCCCACGAGCAGTACTTC
TRBJ2-5,.,TRBV15,.,CATSRDIAEETQYF,TGTGCCACCAGCAGAGATATTGCAGAAGAGACCCAGTACTTC
TRBJ1-1,.,TRBV19,.,CASSEGELMNTEAFF,TGTGCCAGTAGTGAGGGGGAACTCATGAACACTGAAGCTTTCTTT
TRBJ1-1,.,TRBV2,few,CASTLDPGGTEAFF,TGTGCCAGCACCCTGGACCCGGGAGGGACTGAAGCTTTCTTT
TRBJ1-3,.,TRBV5-8,.,CASTLFIGFQSGNTIYF,TGTGCCAGCACCTTGTTTATCGGGTTTCAGTCTGGAAACACCATATATTTT
TRBJ1-2,.,TRBV29-1,few,CSVEKARGGYGYTF,TGCAGCGTTGAAAAGGCGAGGGGAGGGTATGGCTACACCTTC
TRBJ2-3,.,TRBV2,.,CASGTSSSTDTQYF,TGTGCCAGCGGAACTAGCAGCAGCACAGATACGCAGTATTTT
TRBJ2-3,.,TRBV7-9,.,CASSYQLWTKDRTDTQYF,TGTGCCAGCAGCTACCAGCTATGGACTAAGGATCGCACAGATACGCAGTATTTT
TRBJ2-2,TRBD1,TRBV29-1,.,CSVEPGTGGTGELFF,TGCAGCGTTGAACCCGGGACAGGGGGCACCGGGGAGCTGTTTTTT
TRBJ2-6,.,TRBV10-2,.,CASSASSRVGANVLTF,TGCGCCAGCAGTGCCTCGAGCAGGGTTGGGGCCAACGTCCTGACTTTC
TRBJ2-1,.,TRBV19,.,CASSISNRESEQFF,TGTGCCAGTAGTATTAGTAACAGGGAGAGTGAGCAGTTCTTC
TRBJ1-5,.,TRBV12-2,.,CASRLARAGGNQPQHF,TGTGCAAGTCGCTTAGCCAGGGCAGGGGGCAATCAGCCCCAGCATTTT
TRBJ1-2,TRBD1,TRBV5-1,.,CASSGGQGYGYTF,TGCGCCAGCAGCGGCGGACAGGGGTATGGCTACACCTTC
TRBJ2-7,.,TRBV4-1,once,CASSQRRGREDEQYF,TGCGCCAGCAGCCAACGGCGGGGGCGCGAAGACGAGCAGTACTTC
TRBJ1-6,.,TRBV6-2/TRBV6-3,.,CASSPWRGSPSSYNSPLHF,TGTGCCAGCAGTCCATGGAGAGGCAGTCCAAGCTCCTATAATTCACCCCTCCACTTT
TRBJ2-5,TRBD2,TRBV15,.,CATSRGRGETQYF,TGTGCCACCAGCAGGGGGCGGGGGGAGACCCAGTACTTC
TRBJ2-1,TRBD2,TRBV24-1,.,CATSGPLGSGSSYNEQFF,TGTGCCACCAGTGGGCCTTTGGGTAGCGGGAGCTCCTACAATGAGCAGTTCTTC